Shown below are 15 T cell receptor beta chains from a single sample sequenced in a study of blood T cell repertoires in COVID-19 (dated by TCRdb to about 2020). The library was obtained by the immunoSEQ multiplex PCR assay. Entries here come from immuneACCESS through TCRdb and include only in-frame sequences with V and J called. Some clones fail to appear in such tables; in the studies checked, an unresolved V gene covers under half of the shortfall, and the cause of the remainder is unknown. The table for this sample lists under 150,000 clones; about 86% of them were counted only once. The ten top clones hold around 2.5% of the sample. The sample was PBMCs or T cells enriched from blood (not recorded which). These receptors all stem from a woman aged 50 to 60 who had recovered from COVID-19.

The CDR3 loop reads CASSNGQGDSNQPQHF. The CDR3 region has the DNA TGTGCCAGCAGCAATGGACAGGGGGACTCGAATCAGCCCCAGCATTTT. V is TRBV2 and J is TRBJ1-5, with TRBD1 matching 10 bases. CDR3 length equals 16 residues. V shed 6 bases, J shed 4 bases, and the junction held 9 bases outside the gene matches. Germline assignment: CDR1 SNHLY and CDR2 FYNNEI.

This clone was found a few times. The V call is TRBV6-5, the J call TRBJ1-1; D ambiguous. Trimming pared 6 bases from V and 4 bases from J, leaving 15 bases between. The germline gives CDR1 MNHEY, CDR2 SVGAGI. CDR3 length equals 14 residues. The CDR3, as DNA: TGTGCCAGCAGGACGACTATACCCAGCACTGAAGCTTTCTTT. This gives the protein CASRTTIPSTEAFF.

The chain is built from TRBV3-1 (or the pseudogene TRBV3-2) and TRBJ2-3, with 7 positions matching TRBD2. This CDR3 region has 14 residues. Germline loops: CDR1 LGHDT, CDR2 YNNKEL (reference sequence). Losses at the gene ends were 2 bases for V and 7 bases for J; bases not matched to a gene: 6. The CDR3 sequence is CASSQPQTSHTQYF. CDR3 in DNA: TGTGCCAGCAGCCAACCTCAGACTAGCCATACGCAGTATTTT.

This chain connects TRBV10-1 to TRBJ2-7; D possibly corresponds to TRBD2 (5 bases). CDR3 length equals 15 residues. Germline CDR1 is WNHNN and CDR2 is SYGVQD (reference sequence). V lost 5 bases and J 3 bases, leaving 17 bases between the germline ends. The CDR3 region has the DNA TGCGCCAGCAGTCTACCGGGGATTAAGATCTACGAGCAGTACTTC. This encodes CASSLPGIKIYEQYF.

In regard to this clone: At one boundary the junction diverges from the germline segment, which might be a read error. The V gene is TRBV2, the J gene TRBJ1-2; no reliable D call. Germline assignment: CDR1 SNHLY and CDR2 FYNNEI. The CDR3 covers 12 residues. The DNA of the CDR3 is TGTGCCAGCAGTGAACCTCCGACACCCTCAGACTTC. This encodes CASSEPPTPSDF.

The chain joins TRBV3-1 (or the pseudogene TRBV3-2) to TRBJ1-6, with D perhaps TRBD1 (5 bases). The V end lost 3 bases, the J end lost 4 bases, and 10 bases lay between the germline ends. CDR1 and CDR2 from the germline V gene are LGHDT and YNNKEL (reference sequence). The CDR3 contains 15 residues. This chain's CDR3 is CASSHPGVYNSPLHF. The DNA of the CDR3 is TGTGCCAGCAGCCATCCGGGGGTGTATAATTCACCCCTCCACTTT.

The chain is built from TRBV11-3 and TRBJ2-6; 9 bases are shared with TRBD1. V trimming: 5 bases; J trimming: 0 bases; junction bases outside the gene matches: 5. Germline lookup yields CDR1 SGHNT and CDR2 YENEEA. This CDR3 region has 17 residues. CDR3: CASSPRDRASGANVLTF. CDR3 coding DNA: TGTGCCAGCAGCCCCCGGGACAGGGCCTCTGGGGCCAACGTCCTGACTTTC. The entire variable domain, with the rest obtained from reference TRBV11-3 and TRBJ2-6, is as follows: EAGVVQSPRYKIIEKKQPVAFWCNPISGHNTLYWYLQNLGQGPELLIRYENEEAVDDSQLPKDRFSAERLKGVDSTLKIQPAELGDSAVYLCASSPRDRASGANVLTFGAGSRLTVL.

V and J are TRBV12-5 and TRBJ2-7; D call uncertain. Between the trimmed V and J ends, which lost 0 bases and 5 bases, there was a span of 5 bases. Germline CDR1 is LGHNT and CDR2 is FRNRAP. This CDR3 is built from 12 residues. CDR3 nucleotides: TGTGCTAGTGGTTTGGTAATCGACGAGCAGTACTTC. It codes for CASGLVIDEQYF.

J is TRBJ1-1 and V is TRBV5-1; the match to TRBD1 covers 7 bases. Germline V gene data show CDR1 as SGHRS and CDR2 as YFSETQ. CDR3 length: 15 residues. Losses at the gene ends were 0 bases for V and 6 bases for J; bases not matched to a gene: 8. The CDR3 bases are TGCGCCAGCAGCTTGGAAGGGGGCGATGGATCTGAAGCTTTCTTT. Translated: CASSLEGGDGSEAFF.

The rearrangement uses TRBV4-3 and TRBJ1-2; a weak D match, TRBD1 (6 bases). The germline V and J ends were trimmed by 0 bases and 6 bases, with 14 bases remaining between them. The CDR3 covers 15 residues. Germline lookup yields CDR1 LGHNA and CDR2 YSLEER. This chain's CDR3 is CASSQEEGGVDGYTF. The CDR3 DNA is TGCGCCAGCAGCCAAGAAGAAGGGGGGGTAGATGGCTACACCTTC.

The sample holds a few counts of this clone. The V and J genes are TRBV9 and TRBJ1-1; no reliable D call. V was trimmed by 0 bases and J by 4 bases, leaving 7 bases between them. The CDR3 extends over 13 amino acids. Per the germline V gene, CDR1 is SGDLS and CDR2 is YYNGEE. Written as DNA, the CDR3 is TGTGCCAGCAGCGTAGCTGGGAGCACTGAAGCTTTCTTT. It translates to CASSVAGSTEAFF.

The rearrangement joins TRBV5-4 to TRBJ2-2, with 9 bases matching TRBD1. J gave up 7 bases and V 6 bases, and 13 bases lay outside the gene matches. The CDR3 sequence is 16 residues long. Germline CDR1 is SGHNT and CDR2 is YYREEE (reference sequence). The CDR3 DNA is TGTGCCAGCACCTGGGGGGGGACAGGGAGAAACGGGGAGCTGTTTTTT. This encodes CASTWGGTGRNGELFF.

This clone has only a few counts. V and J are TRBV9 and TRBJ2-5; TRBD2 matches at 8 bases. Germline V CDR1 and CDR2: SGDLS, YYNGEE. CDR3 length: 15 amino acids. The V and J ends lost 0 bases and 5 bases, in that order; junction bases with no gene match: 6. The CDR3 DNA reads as TGTGCCAGCAGCGTAGTTGCGGGGGGCGGGGAGACCCAGTACTTC. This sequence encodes CASSVVAGGGETQYF.

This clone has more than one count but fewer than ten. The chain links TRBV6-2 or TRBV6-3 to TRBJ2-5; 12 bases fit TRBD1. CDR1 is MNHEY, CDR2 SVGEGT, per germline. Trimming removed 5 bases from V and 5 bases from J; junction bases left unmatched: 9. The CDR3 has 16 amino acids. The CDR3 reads CASSTGTGGARETQYF. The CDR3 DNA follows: TGTGCCAGCAGTACCGGGACAGGGGGCGCCCGGGAGACCCAGTACTTC.

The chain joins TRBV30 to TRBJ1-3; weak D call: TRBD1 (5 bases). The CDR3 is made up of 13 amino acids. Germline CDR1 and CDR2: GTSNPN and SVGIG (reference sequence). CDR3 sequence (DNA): TGTGCTTCTGATAGGGGCTCGGGAAACACCATATATTTT. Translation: CASDRGSGNTIYF.